This T cell receptor beta chain was recorded in a study of control samples from healthy donors and cancer patients. The table came from immunoSEQ multiplex PCR; TCRdb's copy has only in-frame clones and leaves some out. The sample comprises roughly 49,000 clones, 88% of which are singletons, and approximately 40% rests with the top ten. The sequenced sample consisted of PBMCs. The receptor was isolated from a middle-aged man with head and neck cancer.

CDR3 protein: CASSLVLAGGSYEQYF. Written as DNA, the CDR3 is TGTGCCAGCAGCTTGGTTCTAGCGGGGGGTAGTTACGAGCAGTACTTC. This chain joins TRBV5-5 and TRBJ2-7; 11 bases match TRBD2. In germline, CDR1 is SGHKS, CDR2 YYEKEE (reference sequence). The ends lost 0 bases at V and 4 bases at J; junction bases unmatched: 6. The CDR3 length is 16 residues.